This TCR beta chain appears in the sequencing data of a study of brain metastases from non-small cell lung cancer. The CDR3 is 13 residues long. V was pared by 7 bases and J by 3 bases, with 15 bases between. CDR1 is SQVTM and CDR2 is ANQGSEA in the germline V gene. Libraries were prepared by immunoSEQ multiplex PCR; TCRdb keeps only in-frame clonotypes and omits some of them. Among 970 or so clones, 75% to 90% were seen once, and the ten largest hold around 4.9%. This clonotype was obtained from a donor aged 40 or over with non-small cell lung cancer. The rearrangement uses TRBV29-1 and TRBJ1-2; perhaps TRBD1 as D (5 bases). The source material was tumor-adjacent normal tissue. CDR3 region: CSAAEQGDYGYTF. CDR3 bases: TGCAGCGCGGCGGAGCAGGGCGACTATGGCTACACCTTC. The complete variable domain, with remaining parts taken from reference TRBV29-1 and TRBJ1-2, reads SAVISQKPSRDICQRGTSLTIQCQVDSQVTMMFWYRQQPGQSLTLIATANQGSEATYESGFVIDKFPISRPNLTFSTLTVSNMSPEDSSIYLCSAAEQGDYGYTFGSGTRLTVV.